A single T cell receptor beta chain is shown here with its context. The target antigen is unknown. Treatment: about 20 received Ad26.COV2.S at low or high dose, single or two shots; about 5 received placebo; per-sample allocation not given. At day 63 after the first vaccine or placebo injection, samples were drawn. Its platform was an Ad26 vector, and its expressed antigen was Wuhan-strain SARS-CoV-2 spike. This specimen belongs to a study of Ad26.COV2.S vaccination and SARS-CoV-2 variants. As for the study in general: In the study, Ad26.COV2.S was injected intramuscularly once, or twice 56 days apart.

The CDR3 runs to 14 residues. Germline CDR1 reads MNHEY; CDR2 reads SMNVEV (reference sequence). V shed 8 bases and J 3 bases; nucleotides not matched to a gene: 9. TCRdb keeps only in-frame clones here, not all; method: immunoSEQ multiplex PCR. This sample yields 410,000 or so clones, of which 80% to 95% are seen a single time; about 12% belongs to the top ten. Whole-study results and caveats: Across vaccine and placebo recipients, the breadth of non-spike TCRs was similar. Breadth, reportedly substantial, characterized the spike-specific CD8+ and CD4+ T cell responses after vaccination.

The chain is built from TRBV27 and TRBJ1-1, with TRBD1 matching over 7 bases. The receptor's source is a person between 18 and 65 years old who received the Ad26.COV2.S COVID-19 vaccine or a placebo. Sequencing was performed on peripheral blood, taken in a trial of Ad26.COV2.S vaccine versus placebo. CDR3 loop: CASRDSLFHTEAFF. The DNA of the CDR3 is TGTGCCAGCCGGGACAGCCTTTTTCACACTGAAGCTTTCTTT.